A selection of T cell receptor beta chains follows, all from one sample in a study of T cell repertoires in cytomegalovirus infection. TCRdb redid the calling of the reads with MiXCR, one entry per CDR3 protein. The sample includes about 130,000 distinct CDR3 sequences, 7% to 9.5% of them seen just once. The specimen sequenced was PBMCs. The receptors originated from a human donor in good health (CMV status not recorded). Some clones in this sample may be carry-over from other donors' samples. The CDR3 runs from the conserved cysteine through the conserved F or W. Fields, in order: clone size, V gene, J gene, CDR3 length, D gene, CDR3 DNA, CDR3 protein. A D gene is named only where the DNA matches it firmly. For some rows the clone size is stated as once, few or many, or as a class when expanded; others skip it.

clone size: -
V gene: TRBV5-1
J gene: TRBJ1-1
CDR3 length: 14
D gene: TRBD1
CDR3 DNA: TGCGCCAGCAGCTTGGCCGGGACAGCCACTGAAGCTTTCTTT
CDR3 protein: CASSLAGTATEAFF

clone size: many
V gene: TRBV7-2
J gene: TRBJ1-5
CDR3 length: 15
D gene: -
CDR3 DNA: TGTGCCAGCAGCTTAGGACGGGGGAGCAATCAGCCCCAGCATTTT
CDR3 protein: CASSLGRGSNQPQHF

clone size: few
V gene: TRBV28
J gene: TRBJ1-1
CDR3 length: 14
D gene: TRBD1
CDR3 DNA: TGTGCCAGCAGAACGGACAGGGTTGACACTGAAGCTTTCTTT
CDR3 protein: CASRTDRVDTEAFF

clone size: few
V gene: TRBV29-1
J gene: TRBJ2-3
CDR3 length: 14
D gene: -
CDR3 DNA: TGCAGCGTTGGGGCGGCGGGAATCACAGATACGCAGTATTTT
CDR3 protein: CSVGAAGITDTQYF

clone size: many
V gene: TRBV12-3/TRBV12-4
J gene: TRBJ1-5
CDR3 length: 15
D gene: TRBD1
CDR3 DNA: TGTGCCAGCAGGCCGACAGGGGGTAGCAATCAGCCCCAGCATTTT
CDR3 protein: CASRPTGGSNQPQHF

clone size: -
V gene: TRBV29-1
J gene: TRBJ1-2
CDR3 length: 13
D gene: -
CDR3 DNA: TGCAGCGTTGGGTCGCCGGGAGCCTATGGCTACACCTTC
CDR3 protein: CSVGSPGAYGYTF

clone size: -
V gene: TRBV12-3/TRBV12-4
J gene: TRBJ2-1
CDR3 length: 16
D gene: TRBD1
CDR3 DNA: TGTGCCAGCAGTCGGGGACAGGGCTGGGGGCCGGATGAGCAGTTCTTC
CDR3 protein: CASSRGQGWGPDEQFF

clone size: many
V gene: TRBV5-1
J gene: TRBJ2-1
CDR3 length: 13
D gene: TRBD2
CDR3 DNA: TGCGCCAGCAGCTTTGGCGGGGGGAATGAGCAGTTCTTC
CDR3 protein: CASSFGGGNEQFF

clone size: many
V gene: TRBV11-2
J gene: TRBJ2-5
CDR3 length: 13
D gene: -
CDR3 DNA: TGTGCCAGCAGCTTTGGACTACAAGAGACCCAGTACTTC
CDR3 protein: CASSFGLQETQYF

clone size: few
V gene: TRBV20-1
J gene: TRBJ1-6
CDR3 length: 14
D gene: TRBD1
CDR3 DNA: TGCAGTGCCCCGAGACAGGGAACGAATTCACCCCTCCACTTT
CDR3 protein: CSAPRQGTNSPLHF

clone size: -
V gene: TRBV7-9
J gene: TRBJ1-4
CDR3 length: 20
D gene: TRBD1
CDR3 DNA: TGTGCCAGCAGCCCATTACAGGGGGCATTTGGGTACGGAACTAATGAAAAACTGTTTTTT
CDR3 protein: CASSPLQGAFGYGTNEKLFF

clone size: many
V gene: TRBV7-3
J gene: TRBJ2-3
CDR3 length: 11
D gene: -
CDR3 DNA: TGTGCCAGCAGCGAAACAGATACGCAGTATTTT
CDR3 protein: CASSETDTQYF

clone size: once
V gene: TRBV12-3/TRBV12-4
J gene: TRBJ2-7
CDR3 length: 14
D gene: -
CDR3 DNA: TGTGCCAGCAGTTCCGGCAGGGGAGACTACGAGCAGTACTTC
CDR3 protein: CASSSGRGDYEQYF

clone size: -
V gene: TRBV20-1
J gene: TRBJ1-1
CDR3 length: 11
D gene: -
CDR3 DNA: TGCAGTGCCCCTCTAAACACTGAAGCTTTCTTT
CDR3 protein: CSAPLNTEAFF

clone size: few
V gene: TRBV6-6
J gene: TRBJ2-1
CDR3 length: 15
D gene: TRBD2
CDR3 DNA: TGTGCCAGCAGTTACGAAGCGGGGGGGGGTCATGAGCAGTTCTTC
CDR3 protein: CASSYEAGGGHEQFF